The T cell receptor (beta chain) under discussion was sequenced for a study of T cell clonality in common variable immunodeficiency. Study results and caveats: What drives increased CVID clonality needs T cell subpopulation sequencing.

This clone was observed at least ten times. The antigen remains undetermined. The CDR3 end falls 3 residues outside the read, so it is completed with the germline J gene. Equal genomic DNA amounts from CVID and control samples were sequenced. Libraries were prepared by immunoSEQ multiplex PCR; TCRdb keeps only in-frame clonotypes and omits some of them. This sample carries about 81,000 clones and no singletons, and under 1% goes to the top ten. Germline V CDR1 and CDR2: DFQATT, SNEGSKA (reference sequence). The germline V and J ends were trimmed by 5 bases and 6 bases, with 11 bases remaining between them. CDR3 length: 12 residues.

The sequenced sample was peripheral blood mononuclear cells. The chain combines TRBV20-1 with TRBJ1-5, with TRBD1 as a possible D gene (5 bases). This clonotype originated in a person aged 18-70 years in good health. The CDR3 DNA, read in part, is TGCAGTGCTGCCCAGGGTTCTCAGCCC. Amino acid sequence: CSAAQGSQP. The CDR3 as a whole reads CSAAQGSQPQHF.